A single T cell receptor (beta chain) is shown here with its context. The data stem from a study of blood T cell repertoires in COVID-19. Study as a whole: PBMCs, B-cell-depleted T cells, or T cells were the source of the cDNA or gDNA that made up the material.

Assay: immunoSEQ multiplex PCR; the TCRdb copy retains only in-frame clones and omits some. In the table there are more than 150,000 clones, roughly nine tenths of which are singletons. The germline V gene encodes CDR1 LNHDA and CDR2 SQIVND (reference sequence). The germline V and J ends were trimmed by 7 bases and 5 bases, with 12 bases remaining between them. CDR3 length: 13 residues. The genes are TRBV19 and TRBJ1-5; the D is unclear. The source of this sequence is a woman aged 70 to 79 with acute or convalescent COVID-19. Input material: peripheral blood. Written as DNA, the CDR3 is TGTGCCAGTACCTTGAACAGTTATCAGCCCCAGCATTTT. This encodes CASTLNSYQPQHF. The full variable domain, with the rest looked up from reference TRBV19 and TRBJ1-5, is DGGITQSPKYLFRKEGQNVTLSCEQNLNHDAMYWYRQDPGQGLRLIYYSQIVNDFQKGDIAEGYSVSREKKESFPLTVTSAQKNPTAFYLCASTLNSYQPQHFGDGTRLSIL.